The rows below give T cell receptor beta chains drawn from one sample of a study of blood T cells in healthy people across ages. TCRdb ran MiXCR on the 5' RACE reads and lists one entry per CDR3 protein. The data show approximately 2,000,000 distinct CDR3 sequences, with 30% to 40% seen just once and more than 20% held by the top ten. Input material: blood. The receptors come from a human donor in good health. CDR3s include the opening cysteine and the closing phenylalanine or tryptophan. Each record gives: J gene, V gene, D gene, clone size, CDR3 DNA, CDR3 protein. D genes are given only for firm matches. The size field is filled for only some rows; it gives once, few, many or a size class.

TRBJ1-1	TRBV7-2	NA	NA	TGTGCCAGCAGTTGGGGTATATGGAACACTGAAGCTTTCTTT	CASSWGIWNTEAFF
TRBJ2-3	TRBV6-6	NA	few	TGTGCCAGCAGTTTACCCCAGGGTTCAGATACGCAGTATTTT	CASSLPQGSDTQYF
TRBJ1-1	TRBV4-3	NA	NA	TGCGCCAGCAGCCAAGATCAATTCGCTGGGACTGAAGCTTTCTTT	CASSQDQFAGTEAFF
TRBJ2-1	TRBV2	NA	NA	TGTGCCAGCAGCTGGGACGGTTGTAATGAGCAGTTCTTC	CASSWDGCNEQFF
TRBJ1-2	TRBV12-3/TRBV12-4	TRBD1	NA	TGTGCCAGCAGTTTTGGGGGACAGGGGTTTTATGGCTACACCTTC	CASSFGGQGFYGYTF
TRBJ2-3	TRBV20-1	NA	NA	TGCAGTGCTACGCCTTGGGGCCTTTCAGGGGCAGATACGCAGTATTTT	CSATPWGLSGADTQYF
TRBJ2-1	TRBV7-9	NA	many	TGTGCCAGCAGCTTGACCTCCTCCTACAATGAGCAGTTCTTC	CASSLTSSYNEQFF
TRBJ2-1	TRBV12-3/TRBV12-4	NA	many	TGTGCCTTCGGGGAAACTTACAATGAGCAGTTCTTC	CAFGETYNEQFF
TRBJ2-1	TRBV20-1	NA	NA	TGCAGTGCTAGAGATTTGGGTTTCTCCTACAATGAGCAGTTCTTC	CSARDLGFSYNEQFF
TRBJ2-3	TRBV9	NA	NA	TGTGCCAGTGCTTTGATAGGTCGAGATACGCAGTATTTT	CASALIGRDTQYF
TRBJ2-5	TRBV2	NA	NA	TGTGCCAGCAGTGAAGACTCGGCGGGCCAAGAGACCCAGTACTTC	CASSEDSAGQETQYF
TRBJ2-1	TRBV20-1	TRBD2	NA	TGCAGTGCTAGAGCGGTGCTAGCGGGCTCCTACAATGAGCAGTTCTTC	CSARAVLAGSYNEQFF
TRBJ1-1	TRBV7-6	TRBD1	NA	TGTGCCAGCAGCTCACAGGGGGGGTTGACTGAAGCTTTCTTT	CASSSQGGLTEAFF
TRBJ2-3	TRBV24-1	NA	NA	TGTGCCACCAGTGACCCCTTGACCTATACGCAGTATTTT	CATSDPLTYTQYF
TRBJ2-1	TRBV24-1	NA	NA	TGTGCCACCAGTGAGAGGGGAAGCTCCTACAATGAGCAGTTCTTC	CATSERGSSYNEQFF
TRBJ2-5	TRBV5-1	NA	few	TGCGCCAGCAGCCCTATCCAGGACGAAGTGACCCAGTACTTC	CASSPIQDEVTQYF
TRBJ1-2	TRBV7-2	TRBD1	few	TGTGCCAGCAGCCAGAGGACAGGGGCCGGTTTTCTCGGCTACACCTTC	CASSQRTGAGFLGYTF
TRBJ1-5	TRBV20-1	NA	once	TGCAGTGCTAGGGACGGTCCAGGGCCCCAGCATTTT	CSARDGPGPQHF
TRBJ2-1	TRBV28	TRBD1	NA	TGTGCCAGCAGTTCACTAAGGGGGCAAGAGACCCAGTTCTTC	CASSSLRGQETQFF
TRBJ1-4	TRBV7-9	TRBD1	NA	TGTGCCAGCAGCTCGCCGACAGGGGCCGATAATGAAAAACTGTTTTTT	CASSSPTGADNEKLFF
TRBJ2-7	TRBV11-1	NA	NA	TGTGCCAGCAGCCCCGCCACCGGGACCTACGAGCAGTACTTC	CASSPATGTYEQYF
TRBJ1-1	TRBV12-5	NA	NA	TGTGCTAGTGGTTTCGGAACCGCTTCCAAGATGAACACTGAAGCTTTCTTT	CASGFGTASKMNTEAFF
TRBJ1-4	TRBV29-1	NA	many	TGCAGCGTTAAGCACAGTCAAGGGGATGAAAAACTGTTTTTT	CSVKHSQGDEKLFF
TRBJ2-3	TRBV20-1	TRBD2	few	TGCAGTGCTAGCATCGCTAGCGGGGGAGATACGCAGTATTTT	CSASIASGGDTQYF
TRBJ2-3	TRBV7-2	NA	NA	TGTGCCAGCAGCTTAGTCGGACTACTCACAGATACGCAGTATTTT	CASSLVGLLTDTQYF
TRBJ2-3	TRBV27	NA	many	TGTGCCAGCAGTCCCGACTTCTATACGCAGTATTTT	CASSPDFYTQYF
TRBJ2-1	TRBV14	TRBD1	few	TGTGCCAGCAGCCCCAAAGGGGACAGACACAATGAGCAGTTCTTC	CASSPKGDRHNEQFF
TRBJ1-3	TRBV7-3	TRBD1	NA	TGTGCCAGCAGCTGGGACAGGGGGGGCTCTGGAAACACCATATATTTT	CASSWDRGGSGNTIYF
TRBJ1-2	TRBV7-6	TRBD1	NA	TGTGCCAGCAGCCCGGGACAGGGACTTGGCGGCTACACCTTC	CASSPGQGLGGYTF
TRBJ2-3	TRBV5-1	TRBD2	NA	TGCGCCAGCAGCTTGGAGACTAGCGGGGGGATAGATACGCAGTATTTT	CASSLETSGGIDTQYF
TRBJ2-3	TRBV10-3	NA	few	TGTGCCATCAGTGACGACACAGATACGCAGTATTTT	CAISDDTDTQYF
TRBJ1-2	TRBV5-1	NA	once	TGCGCCAGCAGCCCGGGCCGCGGGTTCTCTAACTATGGCTACACCTTC	CASSPGRGFSNYGYTF
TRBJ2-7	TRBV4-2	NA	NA	TGTGCCAGCAGGGGGGGAGGCCTTTACGAGCAGTACTTC	CASRGGGLYEQYF
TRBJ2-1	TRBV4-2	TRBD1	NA	TGTGCCAGCAGCCAACCTGGGGACAGCGAGGAGCAGTTCTTC	CASSQPGDSEEQFF
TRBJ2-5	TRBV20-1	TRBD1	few	TGCAGTGCTACCGGGACAGGGGAGCAGTACTTC	CSATGTGEQYF
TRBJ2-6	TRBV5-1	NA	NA	TGCGCCAGCAGCTTGGGTCGGGACGTCTCTGGGGCCAACGTCCTGACTTTC	CASSLGRDVSGANVLTF
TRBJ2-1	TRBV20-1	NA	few	TGCAGTGCCTCTCCGGGACGGGCCTACAATGAGCAGTTCTTC	CSASPGRAYNEQFF
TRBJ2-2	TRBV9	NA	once	TGTGCCAGCCCCCGACGTACGTCCACCGGGGAGCTGTTTTTT	CASPRRTSTGELFF
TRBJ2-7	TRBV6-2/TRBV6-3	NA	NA	TGTGCCAGCAGCCCAGGGGATTTTTTGTACGAGCAGTACTTC	CASSPGDFLYEQYF
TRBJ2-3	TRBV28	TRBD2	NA	TGTGCCAGCAGGGAAGGACTAGCGGGGGGTTCTAGCACAGATACGCAGTATTTT	CASREGLAGGSSTDTQYF
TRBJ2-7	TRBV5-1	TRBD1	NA	TGCGCCAGTAAACCGGGACAGGGGGCTTTCAACGAGCAGTACTTC	CASKPGQGAFNEQYF
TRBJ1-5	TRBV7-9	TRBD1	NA	TGTGCCAGCAGCTTAGCGAAAGGGACAGCCAGCAATCAGCCCCAGCATTTT	CASSLAKGTASNQPQHF
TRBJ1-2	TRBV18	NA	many	TGTGCCAGCTCACCGAGGGGCGATGGCTACACCTTC	CASSPRGDGYTF
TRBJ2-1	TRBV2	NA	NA	TGTGCCAGCAGTGTCCCAGGATTTGGGAATGAGCAGTTCTTC	CASSVPGFGNEQFF
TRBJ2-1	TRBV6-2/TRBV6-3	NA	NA	TGTGCCAGCAGTTACATGGGGTCGTACAATGAGCAGTTCTTC	CASSYMGSYNEQFF
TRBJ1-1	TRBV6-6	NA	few	TGTGCCAGCAAAAGGGGGGACAACGAAGCTTTCTTT	CASKRGDNEAFF
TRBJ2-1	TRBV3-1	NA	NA	TGTGCCAGCAGCCAAGGGGGGGCCTACTATCGTGAGCAGTTCTTC	CASSQGGAYYREQFF
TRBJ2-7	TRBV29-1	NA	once	TGCAGCGTTGGCCTACTCGGCACAGGGATCCTGCCCTACGAGCAGTACTTC	CSVGLLGTGILPYEQYF
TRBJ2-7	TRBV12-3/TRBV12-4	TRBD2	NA	TGTGCCAGCAAAATAGCGGGTTCCTACGAGCATTACTTC	CASKIAGSYEHYF